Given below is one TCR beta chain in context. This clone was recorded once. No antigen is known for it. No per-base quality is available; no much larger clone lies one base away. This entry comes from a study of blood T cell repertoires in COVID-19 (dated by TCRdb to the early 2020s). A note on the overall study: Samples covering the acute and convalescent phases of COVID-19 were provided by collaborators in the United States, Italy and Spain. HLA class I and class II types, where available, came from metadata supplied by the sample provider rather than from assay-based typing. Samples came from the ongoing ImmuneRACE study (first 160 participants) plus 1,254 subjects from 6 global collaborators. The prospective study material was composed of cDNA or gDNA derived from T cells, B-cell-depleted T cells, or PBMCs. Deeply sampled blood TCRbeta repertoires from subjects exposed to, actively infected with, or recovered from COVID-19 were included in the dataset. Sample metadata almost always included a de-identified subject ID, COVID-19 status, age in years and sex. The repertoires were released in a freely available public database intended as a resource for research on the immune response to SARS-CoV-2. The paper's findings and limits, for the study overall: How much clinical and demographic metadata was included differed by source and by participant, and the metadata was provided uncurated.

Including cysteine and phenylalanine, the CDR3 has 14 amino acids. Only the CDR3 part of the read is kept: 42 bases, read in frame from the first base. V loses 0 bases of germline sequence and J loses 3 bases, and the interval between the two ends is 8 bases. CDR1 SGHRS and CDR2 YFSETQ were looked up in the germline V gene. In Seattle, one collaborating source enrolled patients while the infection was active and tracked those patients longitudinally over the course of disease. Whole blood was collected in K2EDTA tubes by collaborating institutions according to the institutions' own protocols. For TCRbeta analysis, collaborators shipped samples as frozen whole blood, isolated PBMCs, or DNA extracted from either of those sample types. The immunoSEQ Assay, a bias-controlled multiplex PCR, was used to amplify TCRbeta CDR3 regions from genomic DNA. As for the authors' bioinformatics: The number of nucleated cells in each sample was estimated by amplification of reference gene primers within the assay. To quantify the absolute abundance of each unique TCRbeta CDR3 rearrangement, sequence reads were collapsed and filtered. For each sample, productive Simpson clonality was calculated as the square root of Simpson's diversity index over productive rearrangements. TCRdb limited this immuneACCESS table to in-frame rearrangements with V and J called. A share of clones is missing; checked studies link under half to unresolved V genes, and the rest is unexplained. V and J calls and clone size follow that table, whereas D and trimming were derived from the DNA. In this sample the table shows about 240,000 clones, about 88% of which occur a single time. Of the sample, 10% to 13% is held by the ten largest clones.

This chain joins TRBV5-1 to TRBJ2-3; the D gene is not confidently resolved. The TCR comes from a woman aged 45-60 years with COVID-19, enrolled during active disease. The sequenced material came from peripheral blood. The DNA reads TGCGCCAGCAGCTTGGCCCCCCAGACAGATACGCAGTATTTT. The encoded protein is CASSLAPQTDTQYF.